This T cell receptor (beta chain) is drawn from a study of shared clonotypes between healthy human individuals. Assay used: immunoSEQ multiplex PCR; TCRdb lists only in-frame clones, some missing. Of fewer than 800,000 clones in the sample, approximately 90% were seen once. Naive CD8 isolation took CD45RO-negative cells positively selected for CCR7 and excluded terminally differentiated effector memory CD45RA+ cells. The count of this clone is one. Its target is not known. Regarding the study as a whole: Rarefaction exposed incomplete sorted-subset sequencing despite large depth.

J gave up 2 bases and V 7 bases, and 15 bases lay outside the gene matches. The V gene's germline CDR1 is SEHNR and CDR2 FQNEAQ (reference sequence). CDR3 length equals 17 residues. This TCR came from a man between 25 and 39 years old in good health. The sequenced sample was naive CD8+ T cells sorted from blood. V is TRBV7-9 and J is TRBJ2-5; TRBD2 aligns across 8 bases. CDR3 sequence reads: CASTDIGEAGDQETQYF. The CDR3 DNA reads TGTGCCAGCACCGACATCGGAGAAGCGGGAGATCAAGAGACCCAGTACTTC. Combining the CDR3 with reference TRBV7-9 and TRBJ2-5 gives the whole variable domain DTGVSQNPRHKITKRGQNVTFRCDPISEHNRLYWYRQTLGQGPEFLTYFQNEAQLEKSRLLSDRFSAERPKGSFSTLEIQRTEQGDSAMYLCASTDIGEAGDQETQYFGPGTRLLVL.